Listed below are T cell receptor beta chains from one sample, sequenced in a study of blood T cell repertoires in COVID-19. Data came from immunoSEQ multiplex PCR; TCRdb stores just in-frame clones and leaves some out. The table includes over 150,000 clones, under 90% detected once. Sequencing input: peripheral blood. Source of these receptors: a woman older than 75 with acute or convalescent COVID-19. Each CDR3 is given with its conserved first and last residue. Fields, in order: V gene, J gene, D gene, CDR3 DNA, CDR3 protein. A D gene is named only where the DNA matches it firmly.

>TRBV25-1|TRBJ1-5|TRBD1
TGTGCCAGCAGTGGACGCGGGACAGGGATTTTTCAGCCCCAGCATTTT
CASSGRGTGIFQPQHF
>TRBV2|TRBJ1-2|NA
TGTGCCAGCAGGATCGGACTTAATGGAGGCTACACCTTC
CASRIGLNGGYTF
>TRBV7-2|TRBJ2-2|TRBD2
TGTGCCAGCAGCCTTAGCGGGGGGGACTACACCGGGGAGCTGTTTTTT
CASSLSGGDYTGELFF
>TRBV5-4|TRBJ1-1|TRBD1
TGTGCCAGCAGCTTAACAGGGGTCCCTGAAGCTTTCTTT
CASSLTGVPEAFF
>TRBV2|TRBJ1-6|TRBD1
TGTGCCAGCAGTCCCGGGACAGGGAACTCACCCCTCCACTTT
CASSPGTGNSPLHF
>TRBV6-4|TRBJ2-4|NA
TGTGCCAGCAGTGAAGAGTCGGGTGTCGCCAAAAACATTCAGTACTTC
CASSEESGVAKNIQYF
>TRBV6-5|TRBJ2-3|TRBD2
TGTGCCAGCAGTTCGTTCGGGGGGGCCGGAGGAGATACGCAGTATTTT
CASSSFGGAGGDTQYF
>TRBV5-5|TRBJ2-3|NA
TGTGCCAGCAGCCTGTCGGACTTTTACACAGATACGCAGTATTTT
CASSLSDFYTDTQYF
>TRBV7-3|TRBJ2-6|TRBD1
TGTGCCAGCAGTCAAAACAGGGGCTCTGGGGCCAACGTCCTGACTTTC
CASSQNRGSGANVLTF
>TRBV18|TRBJ2-2|TRBD1
TGTGCCAGCTCACCCCGGACAGGGCTGAACACCGGGGAGCTGTTTTTT
CASSPRTGLNTGELFF
>TRBV2|TRBJ1-1|NA
TGTGCCAGCAGTGAAGGGACACCTCAAGCTTTCTTT
CASSEGTPQAFF
>TRBV28|TRBJ1-2|TRBD1
TGTGCCAGCAGTCGACAGGGCCTTGGCTACACCTTC
CASSRQGLGYTF
>TRBV10-3|TRBJ2-2|NA
TGTGCCATCAGTGATACTAAGAAGGTCACCGGGGAGCTGTTTTTT
CAISDTKKVTGELFF
>TRBV23-1|TRBJ2-7|NA
TGCGCCAGCAGTCAATCAATACGAGGGCAGCTCGAGCAGTACTTC
CASSQSIRGQLEQYF